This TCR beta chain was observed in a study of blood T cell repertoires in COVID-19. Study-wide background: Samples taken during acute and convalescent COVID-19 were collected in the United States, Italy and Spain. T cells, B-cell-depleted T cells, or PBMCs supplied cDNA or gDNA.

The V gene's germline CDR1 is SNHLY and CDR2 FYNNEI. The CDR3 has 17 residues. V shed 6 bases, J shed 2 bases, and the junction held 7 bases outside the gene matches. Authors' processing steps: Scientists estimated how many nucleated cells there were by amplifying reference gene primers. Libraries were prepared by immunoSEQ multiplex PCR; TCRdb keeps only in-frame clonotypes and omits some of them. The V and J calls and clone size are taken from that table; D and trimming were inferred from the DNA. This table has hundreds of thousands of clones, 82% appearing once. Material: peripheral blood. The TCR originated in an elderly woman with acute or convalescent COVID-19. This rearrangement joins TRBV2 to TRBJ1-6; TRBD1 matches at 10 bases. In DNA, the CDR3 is TGTGCCAGCAGGGGGGACAGGGGCCTGGCCTATAATTCACCCCTCCACTTT. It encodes CASRGDRGLAYNSPLHF.